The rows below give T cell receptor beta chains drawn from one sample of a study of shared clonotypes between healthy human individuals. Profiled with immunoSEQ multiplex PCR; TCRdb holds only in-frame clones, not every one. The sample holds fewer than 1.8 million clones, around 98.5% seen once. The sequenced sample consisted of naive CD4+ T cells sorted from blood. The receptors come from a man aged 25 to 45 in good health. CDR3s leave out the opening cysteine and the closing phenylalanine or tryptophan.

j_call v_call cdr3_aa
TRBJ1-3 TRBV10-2 ASSALQQGSGNTIY
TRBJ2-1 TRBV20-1 SASGADEQF
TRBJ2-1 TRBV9 ASSQGPTPYNEQF
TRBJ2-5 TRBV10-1 ASSNAGLWETQY
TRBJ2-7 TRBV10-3 AISVPGSHEQY
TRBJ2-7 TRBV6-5 ASSYSRPSYEQY
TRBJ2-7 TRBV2 ASRGSGPRHPSYEQY
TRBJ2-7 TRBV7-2 ASSLRSIAAYEQY
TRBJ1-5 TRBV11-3 ASSLDFDSNQPQH
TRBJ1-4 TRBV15 ATSRVPSRTTNEKLF
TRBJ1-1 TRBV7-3 ASSLIMNTEAF
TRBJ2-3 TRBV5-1 ASSTSTDTQY
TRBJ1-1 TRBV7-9 ASSLRQGLNTEAF
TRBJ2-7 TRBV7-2 ASSLALGGPYEQY
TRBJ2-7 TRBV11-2 ASSFRLAPLSYEQY
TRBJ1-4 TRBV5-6 ASSLAGQGDEKLF
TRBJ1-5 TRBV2 ASSEEVHQPQH
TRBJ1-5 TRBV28 ASTSRKQFSNQPQH
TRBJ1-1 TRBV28 ASSPSMAEAF
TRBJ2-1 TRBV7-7 ASSTGLANNEQF
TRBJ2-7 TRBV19 ASSIGGTQSYEQY
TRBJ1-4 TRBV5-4 ASSPGQGVNEKLF
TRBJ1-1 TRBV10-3 AIKQGGPLNTEAF
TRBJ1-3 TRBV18 ASSPMGQISGGGNTIY
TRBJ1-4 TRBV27 ASSLKGKNEKLF
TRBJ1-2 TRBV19 ASSSPGQGAQGYT
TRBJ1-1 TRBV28 ASSFGQGANTEAF
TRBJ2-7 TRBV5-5 ASSLRPRIAYEQY
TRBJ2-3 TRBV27 ASSPWTDSTDTQY
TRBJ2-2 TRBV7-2 ASTKQGTNTGELF
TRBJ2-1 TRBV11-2 ASSRTPNEQF
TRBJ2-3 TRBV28 ASSAIPDTQY
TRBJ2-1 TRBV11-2 ASSPRSTEQF
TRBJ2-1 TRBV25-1 ASSESPPSGRVNEQF
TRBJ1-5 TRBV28 ASSGRGDPRPQH
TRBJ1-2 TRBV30 AWYRGRMDGYT
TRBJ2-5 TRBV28 ASSPGTLEETQY
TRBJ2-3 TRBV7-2 ASSLDRGGDTQY
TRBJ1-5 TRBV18 ATHPEGVDRFTPQH
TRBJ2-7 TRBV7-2 ASSLGTGREPQF
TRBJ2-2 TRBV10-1 ASRGGPGELF
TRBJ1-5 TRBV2 ASRISLYQPQH
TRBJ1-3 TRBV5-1 ASSLEGSGNTIY
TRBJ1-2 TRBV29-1 SVVGGDYGYT
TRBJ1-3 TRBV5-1 ASSLAGAGNTIY
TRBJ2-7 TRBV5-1 ASSLGNAGQGSYEQY
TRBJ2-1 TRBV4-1 ASSQRRGGRAGYNEQF
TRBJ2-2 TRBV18 ASSPPSNTGELF
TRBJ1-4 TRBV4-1 ASSQDHGTGLNEKLF
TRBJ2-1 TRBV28 ASSLWPGPGRNEQF
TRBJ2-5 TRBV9 ASSVRGDRGATQY
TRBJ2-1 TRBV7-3 ASSLTRPSGRGGNEQF
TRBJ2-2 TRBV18 ASSPGYGTGAGELF
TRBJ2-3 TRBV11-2 ASSLGGQVFTQY
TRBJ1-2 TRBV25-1 ASKEEGYDGYT
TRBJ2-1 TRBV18 ASSPRASYNEQF
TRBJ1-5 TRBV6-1 ASSRDRVRQPQH
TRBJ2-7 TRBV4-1 ASSRPGQGYEQY
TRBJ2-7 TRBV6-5 ASSYSGTAYYEQY
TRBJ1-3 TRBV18 ASSPLGTGNTIY